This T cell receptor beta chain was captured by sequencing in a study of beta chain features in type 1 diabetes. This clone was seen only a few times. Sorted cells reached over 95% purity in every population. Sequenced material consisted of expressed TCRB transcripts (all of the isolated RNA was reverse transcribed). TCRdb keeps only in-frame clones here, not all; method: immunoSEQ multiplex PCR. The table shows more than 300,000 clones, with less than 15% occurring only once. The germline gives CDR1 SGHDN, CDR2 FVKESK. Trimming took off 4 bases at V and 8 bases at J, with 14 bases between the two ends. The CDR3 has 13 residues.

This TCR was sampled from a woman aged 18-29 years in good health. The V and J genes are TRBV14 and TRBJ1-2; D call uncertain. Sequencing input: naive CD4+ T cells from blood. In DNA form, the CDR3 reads TGTGCCAGCAGCCCCGGCGGCTCCGGGGGCTACACCTTC. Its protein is CASSPGGSGGYTF.